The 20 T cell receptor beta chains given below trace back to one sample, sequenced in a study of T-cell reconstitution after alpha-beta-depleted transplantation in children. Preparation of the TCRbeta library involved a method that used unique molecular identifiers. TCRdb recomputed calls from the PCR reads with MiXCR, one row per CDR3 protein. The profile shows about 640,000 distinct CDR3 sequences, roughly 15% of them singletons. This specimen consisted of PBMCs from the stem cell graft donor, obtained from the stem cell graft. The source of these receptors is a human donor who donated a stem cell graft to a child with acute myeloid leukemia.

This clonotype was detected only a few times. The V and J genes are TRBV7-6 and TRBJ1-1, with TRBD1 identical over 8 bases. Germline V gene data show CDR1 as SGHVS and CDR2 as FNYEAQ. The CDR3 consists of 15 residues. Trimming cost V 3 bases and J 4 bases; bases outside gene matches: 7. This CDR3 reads CASSFDRGRSTEAFF. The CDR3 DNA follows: TGTGCCAGCAGCTTCGACAGGGGCAGGAGCACTGAAGCTTTCTTT.

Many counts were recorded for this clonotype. CDR3 nucleotide sequence: TGCGCCAGTTGCCTGAGATCTGGGGCCAACGTCCTGACTTTC. It specifies CASCLRSGANVLTF. The V gene is TRBV5-1, the J gene TRBJ2-6; D uncertain. The CDR3 totals 14 residues. Germline CDR1 and CDR2: SGHRS and YFSETQ. V lost 8 bases and J 1 base, leaving 10 bases between the germline ends.

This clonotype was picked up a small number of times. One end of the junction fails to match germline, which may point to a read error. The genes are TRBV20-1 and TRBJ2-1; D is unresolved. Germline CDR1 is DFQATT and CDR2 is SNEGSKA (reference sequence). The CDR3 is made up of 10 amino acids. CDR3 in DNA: TGCAGTGCTAGAAAGGGCTACCCACGGTTC. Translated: CSARKGYPRF.

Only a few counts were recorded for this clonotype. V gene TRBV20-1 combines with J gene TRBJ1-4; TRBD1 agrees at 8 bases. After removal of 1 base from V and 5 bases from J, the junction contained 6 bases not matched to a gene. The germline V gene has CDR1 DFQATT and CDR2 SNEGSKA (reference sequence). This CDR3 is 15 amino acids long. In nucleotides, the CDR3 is TGCAGTGCTAGAGCCACAGGGGGTCCGAATGAAAAACTGTTTTTT. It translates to CSARATGGPNEKLFF.

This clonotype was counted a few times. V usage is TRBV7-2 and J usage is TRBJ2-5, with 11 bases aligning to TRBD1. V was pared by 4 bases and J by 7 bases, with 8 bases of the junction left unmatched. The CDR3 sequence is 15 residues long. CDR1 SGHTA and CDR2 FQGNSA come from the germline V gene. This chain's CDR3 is CASSSAGQGVGTQYF. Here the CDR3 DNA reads TGTGCCAGCAGCTCCGCGGGACAGGGGGTTGGGACCCAGTACTTC.

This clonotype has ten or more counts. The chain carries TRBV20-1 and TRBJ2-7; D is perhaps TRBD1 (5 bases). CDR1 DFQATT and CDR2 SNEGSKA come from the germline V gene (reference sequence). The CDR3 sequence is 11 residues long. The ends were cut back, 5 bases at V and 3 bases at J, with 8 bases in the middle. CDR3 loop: CSAQQDYEQYF. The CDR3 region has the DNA TGCAGTGCTCAACAGGACTACGAGCAGTACTTC.

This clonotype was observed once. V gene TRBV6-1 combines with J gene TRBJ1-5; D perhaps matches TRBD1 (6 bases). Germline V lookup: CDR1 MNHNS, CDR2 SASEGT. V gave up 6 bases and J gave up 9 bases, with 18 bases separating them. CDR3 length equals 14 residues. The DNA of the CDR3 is TGTGCCAGCAGCCTACAGGGTTCCAGGATGCCCCAGCATTTT. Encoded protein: CASSLQGSRMPQHF.

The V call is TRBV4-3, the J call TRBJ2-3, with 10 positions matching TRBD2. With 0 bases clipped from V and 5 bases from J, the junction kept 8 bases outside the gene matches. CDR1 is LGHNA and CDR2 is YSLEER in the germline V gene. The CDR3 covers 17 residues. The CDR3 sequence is CASSQDPIAGGGDTQYF. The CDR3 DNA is TGCGCCAGCAGCCAAGATCCGATAGCGGGGGGCGGAGATACGCAGTATTTT.

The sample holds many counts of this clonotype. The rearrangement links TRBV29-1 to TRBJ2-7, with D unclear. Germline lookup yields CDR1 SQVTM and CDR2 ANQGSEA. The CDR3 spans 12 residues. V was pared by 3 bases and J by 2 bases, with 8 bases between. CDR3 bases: TGCAGCGTTGAGAGTCAGACCTACGAGCAGTACTTC. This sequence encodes CSVESQTYEQYF.

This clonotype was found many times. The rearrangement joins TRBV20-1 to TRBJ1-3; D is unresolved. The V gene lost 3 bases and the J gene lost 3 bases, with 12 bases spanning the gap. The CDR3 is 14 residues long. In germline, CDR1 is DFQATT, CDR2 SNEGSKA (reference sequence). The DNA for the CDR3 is TGCAGTGCTAGTGACCCGAACGGTGGAAACACCATATATTTT. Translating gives CSASDPNGGNTIYF.

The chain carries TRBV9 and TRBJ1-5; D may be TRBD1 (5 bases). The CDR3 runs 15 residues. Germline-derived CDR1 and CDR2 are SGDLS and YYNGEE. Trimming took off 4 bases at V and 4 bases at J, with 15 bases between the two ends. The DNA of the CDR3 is TGTGCCAGCAGCTCCTATGGGGGGAAGAATCAGCCCCAGCATTTT. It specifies CASSSYGGKNQPQHF.

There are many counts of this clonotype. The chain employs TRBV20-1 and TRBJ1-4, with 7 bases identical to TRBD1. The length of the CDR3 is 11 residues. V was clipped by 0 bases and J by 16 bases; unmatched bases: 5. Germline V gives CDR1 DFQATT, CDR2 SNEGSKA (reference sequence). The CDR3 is CSARETGVGFF. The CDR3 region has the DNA TGCAGTGCTAGAGAAACAGGGGTAGGGTTTTTT.

The CDR3 DNA reads as TGTGCCAGTAGCGATTACCTTTCTACCGGGACCCACTTCCAACAACAAGAGACCCAGTACTTC. It specifies CASSDYLSTGTHFQQQETQYF. The chain is built from TRBV19 and TRBJ2-5, with D perhaps given as TRBD1 or TRBD2 (5 bases each). The germline CDR1 and CDR2 sequences are LNHDA and SQIVND (reference sequence). The V end was cut by 6 bases, the J end by 2 bases, with 34 bases between. This CDR3 contains 21 residues.

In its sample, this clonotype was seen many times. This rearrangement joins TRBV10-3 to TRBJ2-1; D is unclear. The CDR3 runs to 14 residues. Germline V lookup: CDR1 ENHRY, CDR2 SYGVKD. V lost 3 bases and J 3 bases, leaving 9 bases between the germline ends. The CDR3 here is CAISDLADYNEQFF. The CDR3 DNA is TGTGCCATCAGTGACTTAGCTGACTACAATGAGCAGTTCTTC.

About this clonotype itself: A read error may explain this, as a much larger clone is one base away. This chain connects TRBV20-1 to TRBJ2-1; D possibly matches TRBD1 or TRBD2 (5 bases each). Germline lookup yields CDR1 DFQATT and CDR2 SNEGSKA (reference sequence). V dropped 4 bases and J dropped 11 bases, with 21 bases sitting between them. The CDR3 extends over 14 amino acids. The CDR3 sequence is CSANRDRYPNKQFF. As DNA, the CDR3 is TGCAGTGCTAACCGGGACCGCTACCCGAATAAGCAGTTCTTC.

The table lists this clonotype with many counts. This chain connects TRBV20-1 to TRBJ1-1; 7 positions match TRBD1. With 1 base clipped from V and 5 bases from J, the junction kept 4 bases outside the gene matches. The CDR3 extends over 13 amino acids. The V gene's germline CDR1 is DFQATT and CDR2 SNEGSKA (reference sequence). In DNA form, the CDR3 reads TGCAGTGCTAGAGCCGACAGGGCTACTGAAGCTTTCTTT. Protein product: CSARADRATEAFF.

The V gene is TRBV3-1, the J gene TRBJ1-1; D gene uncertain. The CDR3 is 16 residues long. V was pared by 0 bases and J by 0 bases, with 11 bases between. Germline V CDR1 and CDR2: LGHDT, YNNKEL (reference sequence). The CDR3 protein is CASSQDQGNMNTEAFF. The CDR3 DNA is TGTGCCAGCAGCCAAGACCAAGGGAACATGAACACTGAAGCTTTCTTT. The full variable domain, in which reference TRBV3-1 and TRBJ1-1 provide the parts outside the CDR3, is DTAVSQTPKYLVTQMGNDKSIKCEQNLGHDTMYWYKQDSKKFLKIMFSYNNKELIINETVPNRFSPKSPDKAHLNLHINSLELGDSAVYFCASSQDQGNMNTEAFFGQGTRLTVV.

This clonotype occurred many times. CDR3 sequence: CASSLGQTSEQYF. In DNA, the CDR3 is TGTGCCAGCAGCTTGGGCCAGACGAGCGAGCAGTACTTC. The chain employs TRBV7-7 and TRBJ2-7, with unresolved D. The CDR3 sequence is 13 residues long. V lost 3 bases, J lost 6 bases, and 12 bases lay in between. Looked up from germline, CDR1 is SSHAT and CDR2 is FNYEAQ (reference sequence). Full variable domain (missing parts from reference TRBV7-7 and TRBJ2-7): GAGVSQSPRYKVTKRGQDVTLRCDPISSHATLYWYQQALGQGPEFLTYFNYEAQPDKSGLPSDRFSAERPEGSISTLTIQRTEQRDSAMYRCASSLGQTSEQYFGPGTRLTVT.

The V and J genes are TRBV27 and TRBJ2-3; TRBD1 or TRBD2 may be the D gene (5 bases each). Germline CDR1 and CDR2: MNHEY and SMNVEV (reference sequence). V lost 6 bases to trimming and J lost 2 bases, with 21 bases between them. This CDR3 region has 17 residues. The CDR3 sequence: CASSQTFRDHNTDTQYF. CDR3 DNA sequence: TGTGCCAGCAGCCAGACCTTCCGGGACCACAACACAGATACGCAGTATTTT.

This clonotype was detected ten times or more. As DNA, the CDR3 is TGCAGTGCTTTGACAGGGGGGAACGGCTACACCTTC. Translating gives CSALTGGNGYTF. The chain combines TRBV20-1 with TRBJ1-2; 9 bases line up with TRBD1. Germline values: CDR1 DFQATT, CDR2 SNEGSKA (reference sequence). The CDR3 is 12 amino acids. V lost 5 bases and J lost 8; bases outside the gene matches: 6.